The clone carrying this T cell receptor (beta chain) was detected only a few times. In germline, CDR1 is SQVTM, CDR2 ANQGSEA. The V and J ends lost 5 bases and 0 bases, in that order; junction bases with no gene match: 1. This CDR3 contains 13 residues. TCRbeta library construction was performed incorporating unique molecular identifiers. TCRdb re-called the PCR reads through MiXCR, storing one row per CDR3 protein. The sample contains about 420,000 distinct CDR3 sequences, approximately 10% of which appear only once. This sample was included in a study of T-cell reconstitution after alpha-beta-depleted transplantation in children.

The origin of this receptor is a human donor who donated a stem cell graft to a child with acute myeloid leukemia. The specimen was PBMCs from the stem cell graft donor, collected from the stem cell graft. The rearrangement uses TRBV29-1 and TRBJ2-7, with 10 bases that match TRBD2. CDR3 nucleotide sequence: TGCAGCGTTACTAGCGGGGTCTCCTACGAGCAGTACTTC. This sequence encodes CSVTSGVSYEQYF.